This passage covers 9 T cell receptor beta chains from one sample sequenced in a study of blood T cell repertoires in COVID-19. Assay: immunoSEQ multiplex PCR; the TCRdb copy retains only in-frame clones and omits some. The data contain approximately 80,000 clones, about 85% of them singletons. Material: peripheral blood. The receptors shown here come from a human donor in a cohort sampled during active COVID-19.

This chain joins TRBV11-2 and TRBJ2-7, with 12 bases matching TRBD1. Germline CDR1 and CDR2: SGHAT and FQNNGV. The CDR3 is 15 amino acids. V lost 5 bases, J lost 6 bases, and 8 bases stayed unmatched. This CDR3 reads CASSPGTGGLGEQYF. The CDR3 nucleotides read TGTGCCAGCAGCCCCGGGACAGGGGGCTTGGGCGAGCAGTACTTC.

This clone was counted once. The rearrangement joins TRBV6-5 to TRBJ2-7, with D unresolved. The CDR3 has 14 amino acids. The germline V gene encodes CDR1 MNHEY and CDR2 SVGAGI. Between the trimmed V and J ends, which lost 3 bases and 7 bases, there was a span of 16 bases. CDR3 region: CASSYTGGAREQYF. DNA for the CDR3: TGTGCCAGCAGTTATACCGGCGGCGCTCGGGAGCAGTACTTC.

This clone showed up just once. V gene TRBV6-5 combines with J gene TRBJ2-7; TRBD1 aligns across 7 bases. V shed 6 bases, J shed 3 bases, and the junction held 5 bases outside the gene matches. The germline V gene has CDR1 MNHEY and CDR2 SVGAGI. This CDR3 comprises 13 residues. The CDR3 DNA reads TGTGCCAGCAGGCCGGGACAGAACTACGAGCAGTACTTC. Translation gives CASRPGQNYEQYF.

J is TRBJ2-7 and V is TRBV11-2; D is undetermined. Trimming cost V 1 base and J 5 bases, with 3 bases left between them. This CDR3 has 11 residues. CDR1 is SGHAT, CDR2 FQNNGV, per germline. Here the CDR3 DNA reads TGTGCCAGCAGCTTAGTCGACGAGCAGTACTTC. This codes for CASSLVDEQYF.

The chain recombines TRBV5-1 with TRBJ1-1; TRBD1 matches 7 bases. The V gene end was trimmed by 4 bases and the J gene end by 1 base; junction bases not matched to a gene: 10. CDR1 SGHRS and CDR2 YFSETQ come from the germline V gene. This CDR3 has 16 residues. This CDR3 is CASSQDRPLGNTEAFF. CDR3 bases: TGCGCCAGCAGCCAGGACAGGCCCCTGGGGAACACTGAAGCTTTCTTT.

The chain employs TRBV7-8 and TRBJ1-4; D possibly corresponds to TRBD1 (6 bases). V lost 1 base, J lost 4 bases, and 16 bases lay in between. CDR1 is SGHVS and CDR2 is FQNEAQ in the germline V gene. The length of the CDR3 is 17 residues. This CDR3 is CASSLGPGAPFNEKLFF. The CDR3 DNA reads TGTGCCAGCAGCTTAGGACCAGGGGCCCCCTTTAATGAAAAACTGTTTTTT.

This chain uses TRBV7-2 with TRBJ1-6; 7 bases agree with TRBD1. This CDR3 has 15 residues. Trimming took 5 bases from V and 7 from J; bases not matched to a gene: 8. Germline CDR1 reads SGHTA; CDR2 reads FQGNSA. The CDR3 spells CASSNPGTANSPLHF. CDR3 nucleotides: TGTGCCAGCAGCAACCCCGGGACAGCGAATTCACCCCTCCACTTT.

The chain carries TRBV5-4 and TRBJ2-5; possible D gene TRBD2, 6 bases. CDR1 is SGHNT, CDR2 YYREEE, per germline (reference sequence). The CDR3 length is 16 residues. V gave up 4 bases and J gave up 2 bases, with 18 bases separating them. This CDR3 reads CASSPGVPRSQETQYF. The CDR3 region has the DNA TGTGCCAGCAGCCCGGGGGTCCCTAGAAGTCAAGAGACCCAGTACTTC.

This chain's CDR3 is CASSSGGAAGYTF. The CDR3 nucleotides are TGCGCCAGCAGCTCAGGGGGCGCGGCTGGCTACACCTTC. This chain uses TRBV5-1 with TRBJ1-2, with 8 bases fitting TRBD1. Germline trimming cut 3 bases from V and 7 bases from J; bases unmatched to any gene: 5. Germline lookup yields CDR1 SGHRS and CDR2 YFSETQ. CDR3 size: 13 residues.